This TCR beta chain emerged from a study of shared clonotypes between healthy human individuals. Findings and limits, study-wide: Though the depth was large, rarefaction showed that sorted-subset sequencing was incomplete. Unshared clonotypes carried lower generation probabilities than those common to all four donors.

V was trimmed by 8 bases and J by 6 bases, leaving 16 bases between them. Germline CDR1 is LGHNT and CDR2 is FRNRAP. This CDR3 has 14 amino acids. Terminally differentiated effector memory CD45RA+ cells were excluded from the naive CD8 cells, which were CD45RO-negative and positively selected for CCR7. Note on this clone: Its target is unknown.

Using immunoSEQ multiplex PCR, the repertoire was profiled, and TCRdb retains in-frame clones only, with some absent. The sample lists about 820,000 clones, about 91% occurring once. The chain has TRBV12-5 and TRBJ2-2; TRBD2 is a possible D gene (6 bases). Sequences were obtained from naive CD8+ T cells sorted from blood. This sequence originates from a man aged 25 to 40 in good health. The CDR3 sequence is CASSLHGGAGELFF. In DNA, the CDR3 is TGTGCTAGTTCCCTTCACGGGGGAGCCGGGGAGCTGTTTTTT. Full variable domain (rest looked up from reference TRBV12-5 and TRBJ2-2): DARVTQTPRHKVTEMGQEVTMRCQPILGHNTVFWYRQTMMQGLELLAYFRNRAPLDDSGMPKDRFSAEMPDATLATLKIQPSEPRDSAVYFCASSLHGGAGELFFGEGSRLTVL.